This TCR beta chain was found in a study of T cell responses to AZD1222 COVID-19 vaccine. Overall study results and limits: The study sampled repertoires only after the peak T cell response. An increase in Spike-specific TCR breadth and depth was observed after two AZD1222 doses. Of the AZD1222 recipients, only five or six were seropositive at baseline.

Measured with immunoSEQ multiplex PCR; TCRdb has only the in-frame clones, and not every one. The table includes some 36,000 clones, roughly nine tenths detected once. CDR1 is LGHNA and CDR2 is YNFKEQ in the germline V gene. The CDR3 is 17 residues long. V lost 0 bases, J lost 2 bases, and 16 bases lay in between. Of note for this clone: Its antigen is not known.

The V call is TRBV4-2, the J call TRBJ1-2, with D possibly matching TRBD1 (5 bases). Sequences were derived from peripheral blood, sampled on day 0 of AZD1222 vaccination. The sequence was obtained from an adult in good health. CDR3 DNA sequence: TGTGCCAGCAGCCAAGACCGGGGGAGCAGAGGGAACTATGGCTACACCTTC. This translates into CASSQDRGSRGNYGYTF.